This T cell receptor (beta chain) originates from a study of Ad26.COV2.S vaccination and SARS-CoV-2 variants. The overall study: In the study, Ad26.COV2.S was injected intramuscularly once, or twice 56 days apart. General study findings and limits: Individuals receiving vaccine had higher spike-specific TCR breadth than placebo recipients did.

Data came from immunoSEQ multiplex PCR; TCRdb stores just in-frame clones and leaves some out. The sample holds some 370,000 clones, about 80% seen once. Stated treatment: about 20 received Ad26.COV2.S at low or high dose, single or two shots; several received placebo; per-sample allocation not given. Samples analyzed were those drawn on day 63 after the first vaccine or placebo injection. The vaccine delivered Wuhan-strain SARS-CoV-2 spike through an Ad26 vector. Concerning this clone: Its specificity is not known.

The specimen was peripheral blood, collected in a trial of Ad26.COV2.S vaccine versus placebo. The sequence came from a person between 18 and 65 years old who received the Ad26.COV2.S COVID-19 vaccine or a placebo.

The CDR3 bases are TGTGCCAGCAGTGAAACGTCGAGTCGGGAAGAGACCCAGTACTTC. Its translation: CASSETSSREETQYF. This rearrangement joins TRBV6-1 to TRBJ2-5; no definite D call. V lost 2 bases to trimming and J lost 3 bases, with 13 bases between them. CDR3 size: 15 residues. Germline V CDR1 and CDR2: MNHNS, SASEGT.